The rows below give T cell receptor beta chains drawn from one sample of a study of T cell responses to AZD1222 COVID-19 vaccine. The data were produced by immunoSEQ multiplex PCR, yet TCRdb's version contains in-frame clones alone and is incomplete. Counted here are fewer than 150,000 clones, around 93% occurring once; the ten biggest clones make up around 8.2%. The sequencing used peripheral blood, collected 28 days after the second AZD1222 dose. These receptors were obtained from an adult who received the AZD1222 COVID-19 vaccine. Both conserved end residues are part of each CDR3. The D gene is left open where the match is weak. Where a row states a size, it is once, few, many or the class of an expanded clone; other rows omit it.

j_call v_call d_call clone_size cdr3_nt cdr3_aa
TRBJ2-1 TRBV7-6 TRBD1 . TGTGCCAGCAGCTTGGTATCGGGACAGGTCTCGGATGAGCAGTTCTTC CASSLVSGQVSDEQFF
TRBJ1-1 TRBV7-9 . once TGTGCCAGCAGCCCCAACAGTTACACTGAAGCTTTCTTT CASSPNSYTEAFF
TRBJ1-2 TRBV27 TRBD1 . TGTGCCAGCAGTTCTGGACAGGCGGGTGGCTACACCTTC CASSSGQAGGYTF
TRBJ1-1 TRBV7-8 . . TGTGCCAGCAGCTTAAGTCCGGGGACTGAAGCTTTCTTT CASSLSPGTEAFF
TRBJ2-1 TRBV28 TRBD2 . TGTGCCAGCAGTCAGGGACTAGCCAATGAGCAGTTCTTC CASSQGLANEQFF
TRBJ1-3 TRBV6-5 . once TGTGCCAGCAGTTACTCGGGGGGTGGAAACACCATATATTTT CASSYSGGGNTIYF
TRBJ2-5 TRBV5-1 TRBD2 . TGCGCCAGCAGCCGTAGCGGGGGGGCCGGAGAGACCCAGTACTTC CASSRSGGAGETQYF
TRBJ2-5 TRBV5-1 TRBD2 . TGCGCCAGCAGCTTGGGGACTAGCGGTATAATGGCCCAGTACTTC CASSLGTSGIMAQYF
TRBJ2-4 TRBV13 . few TGTGCCAGCAGCTCCCCGGGGGACTCCAAAAACATTCAGTACTTC CASSSPGDSKNIQYF
TRBJ1-4 TRBV3-1/TRBV3-2 TRBD1 . TGTGCCAGCAGCCTGGGACAGCTATGGATAGTAAATGAAAAACTGTTTTTT CASSLGQLWIVNEKLFF
TRBJ1-1 TRBV13 . . TGTGCCAGCAGCTACCGGGGGGGCTGGAGTTCTGAAGCTTTCTTT CASSYRGGWSSEAFF
TRBJ2-7 TRBV5-5 . few TGTGCCAGCAGCTTAGACTACGAGCAGTACTTC CASSLDYEQYF
TRBJ1-5 TRBV7-8 . . TGTGCCAGCAGCCGTAGAGGTGATCAGCCCCAGCATTTT CASSRRGDQPQHF
TRBJ2-4 TRBV4-1 TRBD2 . TGCGCCAGCAGCCGAACAGGCGGGGGGACCAAAAACATTCAGTACTTC CASSRTGGGTKNIQYF
TRBJ1-6 TRBV28 . . TGTGCCAGCAGCCTCCGGAGGGCCACATATAATTCACCCCTCCACTTT CASSLRRATYNSPLHF
TRBJ2-1 TRBV7-6 TRBD2 once TGTGCCAGCAGCTTACAGACTAGCGGGATCTACAATGAGCAGTTCTTC CASSLQTSGIYNEQFF
TRBJ2-7 TRBV27 . . TGTGCCAGCAGTTTAGGGGCAGGGCTCGGTTACGAGCAGTACTTC CASSLGAGLGYEQYF
TRBJ2-7 TRBV5-1 TRBD1 . TGCGCCAGCAGCTCGACAGGGGGAAACGAGCAGTACTTC CASSSTGGNEQYF
TRBJ2-4 TRBV19 TRBD1 . TGTGCCAGTAGTATGCAACCGGGACAGGGGCGTCGAGTAGCCAAAAACATTCAGTACTTC CASSMQPGQGRRVAKNIQYF
TRBJ1-4 TRBV7-9 . . TGTGCCAGCAGGGGGACCCAGACAACTAATGAAAAACTGTTTTTT CASRGTQTTNEKLFF
TRBJ2-1 TRBV7-9 . . TGTGCCAGCAGCTTAGGGAGCGGCAATGAGCAGTTCTTC CASSLGSGNEQFF
TRBJ2-7 TRBV5-6 TRBD2 . TGTGCCAGCAGCGTCGGACTAGCGGTCACCTACGAGCAGTACTTC CASSVGLAVTYEQYF
TRBJ1-2 TRBV3-1/TRBV3-2 . . TGTGCCAGCAGCCAAGCCGACTATGGCTACACCTTC CASSQADYGYTF
TRBJ1-5 TRBV15 . . TGTGCCACCAGCAGAGTATACAGGGAATCCGGTCAGCCCCAGCATTTT CATSRVYRESGQPQHF
TRBJ2-1 TRBV1 . once TGCACCAGCAGCCATCCCGACAGGGATGATGAGCAGTTCTTC CTSSHPDRDDEQFF
TRBJ2-5 TRBV12-3/TRBV12-4 . . TGTGCCAGCAGCCCCACAATAGAGACCCAGTACTTC CASSPTIETQYF
TRBJ1-1 TRBV5-1 . . TGCGCCAGCAGCTTTACAGGGCGCACTGAAGCTTTCTTT CASSFTGRTEAFF
TRBJ2-5 TRBV6-5 TRBD2 . TGTGCCAGCAGTTACGGAGCGGGAGTAGGGGAGACCCAGTACTTC CASSYGAGVGETQYF
TRBJ2-7 TRBV27 . few TGTGCCAGCAGTTTTACCGGATTGGGGAACGAGCAGTACTTC CASSFTGLGNEQYF
TRBJ1-3 TRBV5-8 . few TGTGCCAGCAGCTTGGGGTGGAGTGCTGGAAACACCATATATTTT CASSLGWSAGNTIYF
TRBJ1-4 TRBV7-9 TRBD1 . TGTGCCAGCAGCCCCGAAGGACAGGTGGGGGGTGAAAAACTGTTTTTT CASSPEGQVGGEKLFF
TRBJ2-7 TRBV6-2/TRBV6-3 . . TGTGCCAGCAGCAAGCCCGGGGTTTCGGACTACGAGCAGTACTTC CASSKPGVSDYEQYF
TRBJ2-5 TRBV2 TRBD1 . TGTGCCAGCACCCTCGACAGGGGGTCGGAAGAGACCCAGTACTTC CASTLDRGSEETQYF
TRBJ2-5 TRBV28 . . TGTGCCAGCAGTTCCAGGGCTTTAGTGGAAGAGACCCAGTACTTC CASSSRALVEETQYF
TRBJ2-7 TRBV12-3/TRBV12-4 . . TGTGCCAGCAGTATAGATTACGAGCAGTACTTC CASSIDYEQYF
TRBJ2-1 TRBV20-1 TRBD2 . TGCAGTGCTAGTCCTAGCGGGCGCTCCTACAATGAGCAGTTCTTC CSASPSGRSYNEQFF
TRBJ2-7 TRBV10-3 TRBD1 . TGTGCCATCAGTGTCGGGACAGGGTCCTACGAGCAGTACTTC CAISVGTGSYEQYF
TRBJ2-7 TRBV5-1 . . TGCGCCAGCAGCTTCTCCTACGAGCAGTACTTC CASSFSYEQYF
TRBJ2-1 TRBV5-1 TRBD2 . TGCGCCAGCAGCTTCTCTAGCGGGATGTATGAGCAGTTCTTC CASSFSSGMYEQFF
TRBJ1-1 TRBV7-9 . few TGTGCCAGCAGCCAATCACAGGCGAACACTGAAGCTTTCTTT CASSQSQANTEAFF
TRBJ1-1 TRBV2 . . TGTGCCAGCAGGCTTACCGGGGGGGGGAGCACTGAAGCTTTCTTT CASRLTGGGSTEAFF
TRBJ2-5 TRBV11-3 TRBD1 . TGTGCCAGCAGCTTAGGGACAGGGGAAAAAGAGACCCAGTACTTC CASSLGTGEKETQYF
TRBJ2-1 TRBV5-1 . . TGCGCCAGCAGCTTGGGTGGTAGCGGAAACAATGAGCAGTTCTTC CASSLGGSGNNEQFF
TRBJ1-1 TRBV7-9 . . TGTGCCAGCAGCCAAATGAGACAGGTGAACACTGAAGCTTTCTTT CASSQMRQVNTEAFF
TRBJ2-5 TRBV5-1 TRBD1 . TGCGCCAGCAGCTTGTCTTCCAGGGGGCAGGCAGAGACCCAGTACTTC CASSLSSRGQAETQYF
TRBJ1-4 TRBV5-6 TRBD1 few TGTGCCAGCAGTACCGGGACAGGGTTCGCTAATGAAAAACTGTTTTTT CASSTGTGFANEKLFF
TRBJ1-5 TRBV21-1 . . TGTGCCAGCAGCAAAGCGGCAGCCAGAACCACCCAGCCCCAGCATTTT CASSKAAARTTQPQHF
TRBJ2-1 TRBV5-5 TRBD1 . TGTGCCAGCACCGGGGACAGCAGCTCCTACAATGAGCAGTTCTTC CASTGDSSSYNEQFF
TRBJ2-4 TRBV19 . . TGTGCCAGTAGTATATGGGGTGGGGTTGCCAAAAACATTCAGTACTTC CASSIWGGVAKNIQYF
TRBJ2-7 TRBV6-5 . . TGTGCCAGCAGTCCGGAACCCGTTCTGAACAGCGAGCAGTACTTC CASSPEPVLNSEQYF
TRBJ2-7 TRBV4-2 TRBD2 . TGTGCCAGCAGCCTCGGGACTAGCGGGAGTAGTCAATCCTACGAGCAGTACTTC CASSLGTSGSSQSYEQYF
TRBJ2-5 TRBV11-3 . . TGTGCCAGCAGCGAAAAGGGGCAGGAAGAGACCCAGTACTTC CASSEKGQEETQYF